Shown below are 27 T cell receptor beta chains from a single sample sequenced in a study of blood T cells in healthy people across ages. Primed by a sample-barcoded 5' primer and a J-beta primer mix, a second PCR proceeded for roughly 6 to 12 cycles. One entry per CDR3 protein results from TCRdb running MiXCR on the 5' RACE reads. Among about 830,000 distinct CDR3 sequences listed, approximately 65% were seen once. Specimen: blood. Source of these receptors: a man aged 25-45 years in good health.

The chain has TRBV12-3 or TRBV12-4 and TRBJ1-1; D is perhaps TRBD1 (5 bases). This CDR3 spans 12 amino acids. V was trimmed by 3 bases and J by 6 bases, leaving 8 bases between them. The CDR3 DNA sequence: TGTGCCAGCAGTTTCGGGGCAGCTGAAGCTTTCTTT. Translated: CASSFGAAEAFF.

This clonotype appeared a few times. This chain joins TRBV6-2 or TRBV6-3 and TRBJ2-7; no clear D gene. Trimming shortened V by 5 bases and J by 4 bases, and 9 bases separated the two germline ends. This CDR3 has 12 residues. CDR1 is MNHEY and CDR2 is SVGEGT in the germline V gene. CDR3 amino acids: CASSQAVYEQYF. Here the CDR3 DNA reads TGTGCCAGCAGTCAAGCCGTGTACGAGCAGTACTTC.

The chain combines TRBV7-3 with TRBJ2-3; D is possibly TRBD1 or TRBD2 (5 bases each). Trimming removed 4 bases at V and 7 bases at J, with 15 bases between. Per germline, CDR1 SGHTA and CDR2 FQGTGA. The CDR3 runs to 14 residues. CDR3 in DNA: TGTGCCAGCAGCTCCCCGGGACGGATTAATACGCAGTATTTT. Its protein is CASSSPGRINTQYF. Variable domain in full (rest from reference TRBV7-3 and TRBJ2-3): GAGVSQTPSNKVTEKGKYVELRCDPISGHTALYWYRQSLGQGPEFLIYFQGTGAADDSGLPNDRFFAVRPEGSVSTLKIQRTERGDSAVYLCASSSPGRINTQYFGPGTRLTVL.

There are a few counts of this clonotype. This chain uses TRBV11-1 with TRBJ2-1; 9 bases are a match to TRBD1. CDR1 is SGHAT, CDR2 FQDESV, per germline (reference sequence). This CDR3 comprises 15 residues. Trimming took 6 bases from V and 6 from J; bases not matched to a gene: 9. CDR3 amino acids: CASRRGQGSSNEQFF. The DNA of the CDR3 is TGTGCCAGCAGAAGGGGACAGGGTAGTAGCAATGAGCAGTTCTTC.

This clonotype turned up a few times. Here the CDR3 DNA reads TGTGCCAGCAGCCTTATACAGGGGCTGGAGACCCAGTACTTC. As protein: CASSLIQGLETQYF. This sequence joins TRBV28 and TRBJ2-5; 7 bases fit TRBD1. This CDR3 region has 14 residues. The V segment lost 6 bases and the J segment 5 bases; nucleotides outside the gene matches: 9. Germline lookup yields CDR1 MDHEN and CDR2 SYDVKM.

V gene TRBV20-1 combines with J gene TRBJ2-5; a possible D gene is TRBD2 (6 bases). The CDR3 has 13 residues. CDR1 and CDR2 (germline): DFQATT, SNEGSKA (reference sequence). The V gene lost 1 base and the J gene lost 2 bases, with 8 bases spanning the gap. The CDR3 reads CSARGDFQETQYF. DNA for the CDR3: TGCAGTGCTAGAGGGGACTTTCAAGAGACCCAGTACTTC.

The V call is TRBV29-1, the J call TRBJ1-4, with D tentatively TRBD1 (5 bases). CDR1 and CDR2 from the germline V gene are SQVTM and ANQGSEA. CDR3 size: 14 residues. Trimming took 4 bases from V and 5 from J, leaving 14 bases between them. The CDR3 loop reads CSVVPGRGNEKLFF. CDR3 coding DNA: TGCAGCGTTGTCCCCGGACGGGGGAATGAAAAACTGTTTTTT.

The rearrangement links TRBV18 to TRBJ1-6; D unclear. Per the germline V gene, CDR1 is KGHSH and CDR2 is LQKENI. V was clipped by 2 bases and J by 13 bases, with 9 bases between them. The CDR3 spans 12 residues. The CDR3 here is CASSPLEGPLHF. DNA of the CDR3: TGTGCCAGCTCACCATTGGAAGGGCCCCTCCACTTT.

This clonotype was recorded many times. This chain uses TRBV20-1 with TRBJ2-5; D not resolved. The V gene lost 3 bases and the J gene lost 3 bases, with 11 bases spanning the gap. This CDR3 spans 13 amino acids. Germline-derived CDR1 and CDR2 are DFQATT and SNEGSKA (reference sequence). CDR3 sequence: CSARDPIKETQYF. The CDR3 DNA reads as TGCAGTGCTAGGGACCCCATAAAAGAGACCCAGTACTTC.

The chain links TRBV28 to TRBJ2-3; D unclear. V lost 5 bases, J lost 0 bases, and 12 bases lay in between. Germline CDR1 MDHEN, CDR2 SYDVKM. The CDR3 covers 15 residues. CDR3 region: CASSPDGTSTDTQYF. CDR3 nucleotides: TGTGCCAGCAGTCCGGACGGTACTAGCACAGATACGCAGTATTTT.

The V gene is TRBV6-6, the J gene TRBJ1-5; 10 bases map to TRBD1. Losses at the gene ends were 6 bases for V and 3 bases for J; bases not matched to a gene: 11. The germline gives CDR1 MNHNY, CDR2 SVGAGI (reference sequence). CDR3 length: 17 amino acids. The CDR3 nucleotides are TGTGCCAGCAGCCCCACGACGGGACAGGGGTTCAATCAGCCCCAGCATTTT. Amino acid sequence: CASSPTTGQGFNQPQHF.

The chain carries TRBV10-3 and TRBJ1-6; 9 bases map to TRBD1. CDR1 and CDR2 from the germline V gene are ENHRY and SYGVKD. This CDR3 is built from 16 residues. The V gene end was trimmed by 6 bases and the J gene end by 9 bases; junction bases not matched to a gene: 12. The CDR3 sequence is CAIRPGQGINLSPLHF. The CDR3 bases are TGTGCCATCAGGCCGGGACAGGGAATTAATCTTTCACCCCTCCACTTT.

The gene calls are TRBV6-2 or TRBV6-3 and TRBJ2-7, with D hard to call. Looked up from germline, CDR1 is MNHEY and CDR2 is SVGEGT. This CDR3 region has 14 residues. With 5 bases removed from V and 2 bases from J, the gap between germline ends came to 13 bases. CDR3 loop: CASSPHEKTYEQYF. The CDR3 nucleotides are TGTGCCAGCAGTCCGCATGAGAAAACCTACGAGCAGTACTTC.

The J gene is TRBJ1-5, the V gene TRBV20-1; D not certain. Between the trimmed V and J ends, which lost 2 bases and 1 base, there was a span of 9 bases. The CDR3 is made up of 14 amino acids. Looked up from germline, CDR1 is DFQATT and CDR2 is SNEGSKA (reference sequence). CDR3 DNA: TGCAGTGCTAGACAAGGACGGAGCAATCAGCCCCAGCATTTT. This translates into CSARQGRSNQPQHF.

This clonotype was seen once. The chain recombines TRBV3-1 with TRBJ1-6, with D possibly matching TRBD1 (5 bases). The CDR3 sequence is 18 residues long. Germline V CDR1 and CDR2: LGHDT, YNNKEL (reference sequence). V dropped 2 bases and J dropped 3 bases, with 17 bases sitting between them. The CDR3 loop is CASSQQKTETFYNSPLHF. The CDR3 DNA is TGTGCCAGCAGCCAACAAAAGACAGAAACTTTCTATAATTCACCCCTCCACTTT.

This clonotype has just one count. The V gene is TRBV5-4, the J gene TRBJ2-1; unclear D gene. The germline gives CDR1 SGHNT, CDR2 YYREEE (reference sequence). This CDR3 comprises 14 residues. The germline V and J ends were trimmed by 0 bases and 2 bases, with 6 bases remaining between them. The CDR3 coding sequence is TGTGCCAGCAGCTTGGATAACACCTACAATGAGCAGTTCTTC. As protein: CASSLDNTYNEQFF.

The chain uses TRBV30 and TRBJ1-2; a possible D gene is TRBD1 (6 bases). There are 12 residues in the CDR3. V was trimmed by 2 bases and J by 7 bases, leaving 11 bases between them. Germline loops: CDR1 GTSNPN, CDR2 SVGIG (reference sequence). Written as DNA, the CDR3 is TGTGCCTGGAGTACCCGGACAGCTGGCTACACCTTC. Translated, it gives CAWSTRTAGYTF.

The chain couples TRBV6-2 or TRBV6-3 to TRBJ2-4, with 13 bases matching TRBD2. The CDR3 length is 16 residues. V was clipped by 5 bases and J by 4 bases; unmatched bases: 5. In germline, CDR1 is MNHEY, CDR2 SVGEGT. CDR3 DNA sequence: TGTGCCAGCAGTACCGGGACTAGCGGGGCAAAAAACATTCAGTACTTC. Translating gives CASSTGTSGAKNIQYF.

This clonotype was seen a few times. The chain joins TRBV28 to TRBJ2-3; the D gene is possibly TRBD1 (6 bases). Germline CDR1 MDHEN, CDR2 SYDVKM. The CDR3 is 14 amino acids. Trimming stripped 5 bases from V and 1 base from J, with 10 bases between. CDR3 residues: CASSEEGGTDTQYF. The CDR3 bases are TGTGCCAGCAGTGAAGAGGGGGGCACAGATACGCAGTATTTT.

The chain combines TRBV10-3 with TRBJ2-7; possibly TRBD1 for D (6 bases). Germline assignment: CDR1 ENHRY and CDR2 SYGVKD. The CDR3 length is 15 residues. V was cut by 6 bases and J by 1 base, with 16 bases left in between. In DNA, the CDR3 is TGTGCCATCAGCCTACAGGGCCCCGTGTCCTACGAGCAGTACTTC. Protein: CAISLQGPVSYEQYF.

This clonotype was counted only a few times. In DNA form, the CDR3 reads TGTGCCACCAGCAGAGATCCGGGGGAGGGGGAGACCCAGTACTTC. Amino acid sequence: CATSRDPGEGETQYF. This sequence joins TRBV15 and TRBJ2-5, with TRBD2 matching 7 bases. The length of the CDR3 is 15 residues. Trimming removed 0 bases from V and 5 bases from J; junction bases left unmatched: 6. Germline V lookup: CDR1 LNHNV, CDR2 YYDKDF (reference sequence).

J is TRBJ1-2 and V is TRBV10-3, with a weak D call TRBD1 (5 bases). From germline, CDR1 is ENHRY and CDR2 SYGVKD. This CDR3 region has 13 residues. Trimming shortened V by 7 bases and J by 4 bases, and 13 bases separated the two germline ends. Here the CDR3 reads CAIMRGQRYGYTF. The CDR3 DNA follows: TGTGCCATCATGAGGGGTCAGCGCTATGGCTACACCTTC.

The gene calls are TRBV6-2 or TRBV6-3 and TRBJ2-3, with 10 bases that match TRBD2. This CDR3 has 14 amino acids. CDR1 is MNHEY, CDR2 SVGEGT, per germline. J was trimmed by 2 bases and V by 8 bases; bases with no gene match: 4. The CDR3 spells CASVGLAATDTQYF. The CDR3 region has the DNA TGTGCCAGCGTCGGACTAGCGGCCACAGATACGCAGTATTTT.

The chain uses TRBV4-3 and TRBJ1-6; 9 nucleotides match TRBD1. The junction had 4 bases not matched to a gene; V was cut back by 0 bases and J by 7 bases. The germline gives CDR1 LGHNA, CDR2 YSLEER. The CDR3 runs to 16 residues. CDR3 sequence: CASSQEDRGGNSPLHF. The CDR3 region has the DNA TGCGCCAGCAGCCAAGAGGACAGGGGCGGAAATTCACCCCTCCACTTT.

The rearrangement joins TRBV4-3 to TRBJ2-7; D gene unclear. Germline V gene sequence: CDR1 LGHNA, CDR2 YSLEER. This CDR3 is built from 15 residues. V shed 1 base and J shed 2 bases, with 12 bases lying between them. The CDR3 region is CASSQGPRSTYEQYF. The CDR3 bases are TGCGCCAGCAGCCAAGGCCCCAGGTCTACCTACGAGCAGTACTTC.

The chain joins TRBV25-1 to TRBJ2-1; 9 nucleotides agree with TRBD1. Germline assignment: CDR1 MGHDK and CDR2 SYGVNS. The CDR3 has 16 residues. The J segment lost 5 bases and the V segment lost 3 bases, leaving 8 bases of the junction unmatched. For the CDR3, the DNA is TGTGCCAGCAGTGACGTAGGGACAGGGCCTCACAATGAGCAGTTCTTC. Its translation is CASSDVGTGPHNEQFF.

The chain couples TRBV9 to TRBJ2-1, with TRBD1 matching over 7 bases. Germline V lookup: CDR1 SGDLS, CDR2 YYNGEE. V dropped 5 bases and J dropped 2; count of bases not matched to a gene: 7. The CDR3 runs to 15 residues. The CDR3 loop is CASSTTTGPYNEQFF. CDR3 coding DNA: TGTGCCAGCAGTACAACGACAGGGCCCTACAATGAGCAGTTCTTC. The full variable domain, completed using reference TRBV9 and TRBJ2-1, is DSGVTQTPKHLITATGQRVTLRCSPRSGDLSVYWYQQSLDQGLQFLIQYYNGEERAKGNILERFSAQQFPDLHSELNLSSLELGDSALYFCASSTTTGPYNEQFFGPGTRLTVL.